The next 2 T cell receptor beta chains were all read from a single sample in a study of T cell repertoires in cytomegalovirus infection. No cognate antigen is known for these TCRs. Each CDR3 protein gets one entry after TCRdb re-called the reads with MiXCR. The table records roughly 920,000 distinct CDR3 sequences, approximately 32% of them present only once. This sample comprised cultured CD8+ T cells from PBMCs, obtained from culture after CMV antigen stimulation. The source is a human donor in good health (CMV status not recorded). Some clones in this sample may be carry-over from other donors' samples.

The rearrangement uses TRBV19 and TRBJ1-2, with 9 bases identical to TRBD1. Trimming at V came to 3 bases and at J to 8 bases, leaving 13 bases not matched to a gene. The CDR3 has 16 residues. The germline V gene has CDR1 LNHDA and CDR2 SQIVND (reference sequence). This chain's CDR3 is CASSIGQGNQVLGYTF. The CDR3 coding sequence is TGTGCCAGTAGTATCGGACAGGGGAACCAAGTCTTGGGCTACACCTTC.

This clonotype was seen more than once but under ten times. This chain uses TRBV4-3 with TRBJ2-5, with a weak D call TRBD1 (6 bases). Germline V CDR1 and CDR2: LGHNA, YSLEER. V was shortened by 1 base and J by 1 base, with 19 bases between the two germline ends. CDR3 length: 18 residues. CDR3 amino acids: CASSQGPRGTGPQETQYF. The CDR3 bases are TGCGCCAGCAGCCAAGGGCCTCGAGGCACAGGGCCCCAAGAGACCCAGTACTTC.